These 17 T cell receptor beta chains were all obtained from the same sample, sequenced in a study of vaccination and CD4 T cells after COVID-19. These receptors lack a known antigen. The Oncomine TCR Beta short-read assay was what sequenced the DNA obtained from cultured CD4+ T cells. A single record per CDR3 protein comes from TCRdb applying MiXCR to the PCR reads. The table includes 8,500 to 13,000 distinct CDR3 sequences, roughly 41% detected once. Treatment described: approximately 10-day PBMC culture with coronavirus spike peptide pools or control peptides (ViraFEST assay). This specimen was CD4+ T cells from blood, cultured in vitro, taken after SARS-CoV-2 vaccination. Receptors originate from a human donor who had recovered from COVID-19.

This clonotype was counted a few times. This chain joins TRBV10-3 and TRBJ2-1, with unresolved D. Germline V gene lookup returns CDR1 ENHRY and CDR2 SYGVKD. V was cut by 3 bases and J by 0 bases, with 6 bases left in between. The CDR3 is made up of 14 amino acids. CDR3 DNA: TGTGCCATCAGTGAAGGGTACTCCTACAATGAGCAGTTCTTC. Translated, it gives CAISEGYSYNEQFF.

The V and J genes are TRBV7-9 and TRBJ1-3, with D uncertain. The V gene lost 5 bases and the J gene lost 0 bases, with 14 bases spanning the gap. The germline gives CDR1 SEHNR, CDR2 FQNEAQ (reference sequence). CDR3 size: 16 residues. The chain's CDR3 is CASSPLPASSGNTIYF. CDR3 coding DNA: TGTGCCAGCAGCCCCCTCCCTGCGAGCTCTGGAAACACCATATATTTT.

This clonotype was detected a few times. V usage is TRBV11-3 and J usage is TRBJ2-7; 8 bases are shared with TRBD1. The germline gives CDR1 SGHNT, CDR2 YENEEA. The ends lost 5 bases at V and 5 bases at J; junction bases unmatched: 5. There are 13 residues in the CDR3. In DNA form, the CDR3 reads TGTGCCAGCAGCCTCCAGACAGGGGACGAGCAGTACTTC. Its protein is CASSLQTGDEQYF.

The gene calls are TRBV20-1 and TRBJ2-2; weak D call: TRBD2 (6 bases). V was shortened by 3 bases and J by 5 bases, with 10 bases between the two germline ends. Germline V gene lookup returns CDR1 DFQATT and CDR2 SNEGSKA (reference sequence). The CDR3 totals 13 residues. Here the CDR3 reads CSASGGKTGELFF. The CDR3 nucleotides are TGCAGTGCTAGTGGCGGGAAGACCGGGGAGCTGTTTTTT.

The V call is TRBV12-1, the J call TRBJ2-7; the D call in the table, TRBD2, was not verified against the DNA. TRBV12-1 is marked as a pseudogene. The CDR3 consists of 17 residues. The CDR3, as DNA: TGTGCCAGCAGCCCGTCTGGGCGGGGGAGGCTTGTCTACGAGCAGTACTTC. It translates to CASSPSGRGRLVYEQYF.

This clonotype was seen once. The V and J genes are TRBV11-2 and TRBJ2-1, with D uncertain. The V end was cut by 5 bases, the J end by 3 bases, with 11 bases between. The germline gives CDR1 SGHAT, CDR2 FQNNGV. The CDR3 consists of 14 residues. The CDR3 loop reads CASSVTTGYNEQFF. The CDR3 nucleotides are TGTGCCAGCAGCGTGACCACCGGCTACAATGAGCAGTTCTTC.

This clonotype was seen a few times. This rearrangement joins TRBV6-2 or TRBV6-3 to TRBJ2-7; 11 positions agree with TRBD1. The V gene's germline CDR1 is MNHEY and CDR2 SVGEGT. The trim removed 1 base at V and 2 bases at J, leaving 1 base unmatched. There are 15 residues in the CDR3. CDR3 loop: CASSYLGQGAYEQYF. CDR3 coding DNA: TGTGCCAGCAGTTACTTGGGACAGGGGGCCTACGAGCAGTACTTC.

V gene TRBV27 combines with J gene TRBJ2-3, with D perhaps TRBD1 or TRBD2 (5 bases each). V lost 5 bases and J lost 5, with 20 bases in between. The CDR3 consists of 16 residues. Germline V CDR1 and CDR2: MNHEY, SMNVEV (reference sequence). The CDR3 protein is CASSKRGSSRIDTQYF. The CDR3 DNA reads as TGTGCCAGCAGTAAACGGGGCTCTTCTCGCATAGATACGCAGTATTTT.

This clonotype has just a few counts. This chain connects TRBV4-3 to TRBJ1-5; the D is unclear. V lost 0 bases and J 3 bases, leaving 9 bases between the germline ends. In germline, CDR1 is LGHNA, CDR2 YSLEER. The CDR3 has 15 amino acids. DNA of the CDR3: TGCGCCAGCAGCCAAGATTCGGCGATCAATCAGCCCCAGCATTTT. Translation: CASSQDSAINQPQHF.

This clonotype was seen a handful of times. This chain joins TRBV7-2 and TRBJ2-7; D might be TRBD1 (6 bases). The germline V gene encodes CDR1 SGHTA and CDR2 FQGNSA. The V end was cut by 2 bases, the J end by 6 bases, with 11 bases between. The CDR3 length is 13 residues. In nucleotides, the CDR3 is TGTGCCAGCAGCTTACGACAGGTTTCCGAGCAGTACTTC. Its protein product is CASSLRQVSEQYF.

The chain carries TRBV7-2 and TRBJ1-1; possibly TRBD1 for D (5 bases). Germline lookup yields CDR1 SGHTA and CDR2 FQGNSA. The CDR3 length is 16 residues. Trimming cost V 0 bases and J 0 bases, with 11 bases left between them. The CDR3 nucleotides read TGTGCCAGCAGCTTAGCGTTGGGCAGGGTGAACACTGAAGCTTTCTTT. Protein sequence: CASSLALGRVNTEAFF.

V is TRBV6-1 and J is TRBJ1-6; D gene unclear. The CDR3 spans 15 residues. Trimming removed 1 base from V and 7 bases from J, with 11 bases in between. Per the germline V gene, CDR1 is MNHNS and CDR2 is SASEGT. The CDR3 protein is CASSEGPSRNSPLHF. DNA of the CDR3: TGTGCCAGCAGTGAAGGCCCATCTCGCAATTCACCCCTCCACTTT.

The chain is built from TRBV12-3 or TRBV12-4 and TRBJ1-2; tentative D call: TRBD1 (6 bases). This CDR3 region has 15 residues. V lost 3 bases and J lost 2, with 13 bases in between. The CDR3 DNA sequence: TGTGCCAGCAGTTTTGGGACAACGCCAAACTATGGCTACACCTTC. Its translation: CASSFGTTPNYGYTF.

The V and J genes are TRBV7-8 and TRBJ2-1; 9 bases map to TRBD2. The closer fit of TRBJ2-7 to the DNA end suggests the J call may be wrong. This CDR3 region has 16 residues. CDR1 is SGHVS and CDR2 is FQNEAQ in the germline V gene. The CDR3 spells CASSSISSGNRYEQYF. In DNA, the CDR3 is TGTGCCAGCAGCTCTATTTCTAGCGGGAACCGCTACGAGCAGTACTTC.

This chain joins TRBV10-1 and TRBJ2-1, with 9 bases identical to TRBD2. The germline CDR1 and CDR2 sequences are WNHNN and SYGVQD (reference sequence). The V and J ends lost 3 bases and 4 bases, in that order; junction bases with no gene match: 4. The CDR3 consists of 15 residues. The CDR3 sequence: CASSDGTSGYNEQFF. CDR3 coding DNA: TGCGCCAGCAGTGACGGCACTAGCGGGTACAATGAGCAGTTCTTC.

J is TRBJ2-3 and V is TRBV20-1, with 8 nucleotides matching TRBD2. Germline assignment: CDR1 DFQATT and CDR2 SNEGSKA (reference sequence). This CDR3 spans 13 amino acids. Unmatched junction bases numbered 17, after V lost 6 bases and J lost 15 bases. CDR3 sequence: CSAPLPGAGVIYF. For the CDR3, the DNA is TGCAGTGCCCCCCTCCCGGGAGCGGGAGTAATATATTTT.

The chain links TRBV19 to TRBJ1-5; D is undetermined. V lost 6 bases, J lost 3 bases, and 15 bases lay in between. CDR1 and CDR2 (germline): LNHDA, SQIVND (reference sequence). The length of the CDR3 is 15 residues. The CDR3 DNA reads TGTGCCAGTAGCCTTGGGCCAGGCAACAATCAGCCCCAGCATTTT. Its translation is CASSLGPGNNQPQHF.